Listed here are 16 T cell receptor beta chains from one sample, sequenced in a study of cytomegalovirus exposure and HLA in healthy donors. Amplification used 60 Vbeta primers and 13 Jbeta primers. Only in-frame clones appear in the TCRdb table, and some are missing; sequencing was by immunoSEQ multiplex PCR. Its table records roughly 110,000 clones. The sample was PBMCs. These receptors all stem from a man aged 25 to 40 in good health and CMV-seronegative.

The chain combines TRBV4-2 with TRBJ2-1, with D hard to call. The ends were cut back, 1 base at V and 0 bases at J, with 10 bases in the middle. The CDR3 length is 16 residues. Germline V gives CDR1 LGHNA, CDR2 YNFKEQ. The CDR3 sequence is CASSQAGLFSYNEQFF. Written as DNA, the CDR3 is TGTGCCAGCAGCCAAGCAGGCCTCTTCTCCTACAATGAGCAGTTCTTC.

The chain is built from TRBV5-1 and TRBJ2-7; D gene unclear. V was pared by 1 base and J by 7 bases, with 15 bases between. Germline V gene sequence: CDR1 SGHRS, CDR2 YFSETQ. CDR3 length: 14 amino acids. The CDR3 here is CASSLNTGMREQYF. Here the CDR3 DNA reads TGCGCCAGCAGCTTGAACACGGGTATGCGGGAGCAGTACTTC.

The chain combines TRBV5-1 with TRBJ2-3, with no clear D. Trimming stripped 2 bases from V and 1 base from J, with 5 bases between. The CDR3 is made up of 13 amino acids. CDR1 and CDR2 from the germline V gene are SGHRS and YFSETQ. The CDR3 spells CASSFPGTDTQYF. Written as DNA, the CDR3 is TGCGCCAGCAGCTTCCCAGGCACAGATACGCAGTATTTT.

The chain employs TRBV30 and TRBJ1-5; 8 nucleotides line up with TRBD1. Germline CDR1 reads GTSNPN; CDR2 reads SVGIG (reference sequence). This CDR3 region has 16 residues. V lost 2 bases and J lost 1; bases outside the gene matches: 7. The CDR3 nucleotides read TGTGCCTGGAGTTACGGCCACAGGGGGAGCAATCAGCCCCAGCATTTT. Amino acid sequence: CAWSYGHRGSNQPQHF. Variable domain in full (rest from reference TRBV30 and TRBJ1-5): SQTIHQWPATLVQPVGSPLSLECTVEGTSNPNLYWYRQAAGRGLQLLFYSVGIGQISSEVPQNLSASRPQDRQFILSSKKLLLSDSGFYLCAWSYGHRGSNQPQHFGDGTRLSIL.

The gene calls are TRBV18 and TRBJ2-7, with 9 bases fitting TRBD1. The CDR3 has 15 amino acids. Germline trimming cut 4 bases from V and 3 bases from J; bases unmatched to any gene: 7. Germline V gene sequence: CDR1 KGHSH, CDR2 LQKENI. The DNA of the CDR3 is TGTGCCAGCTCACGGGGACAGGGAAAGGACTACGAGCAGTACTTC. Translating it yields CASSRGQGKDYEQYF. The full variable domain, rest sourced from reference TRBV18 and TRBJ2-7, is NAGVMQNPRHLVRRRGQEARLRCSPMKGHSHVYWYRQLPEEGLKFMVYLQKENIIDESGMPKERFSAEFPKEGPSILRIQQVVRGDSAAYFCASSRGQGKDYEQYFGPGTRLTVT.

V usage is TRBV28 and J usage is TRBJ2-1; weak D call: TRBD2 (6 bases). The CDR3 contains 13 residues. V lost 2 bases, J lost 9 bases, and 11 bases lay in between. CDR1 is MDHEN and CDR2 is SYDVKM in the germline V gene. CDR3 loop: CASSLPPAGEQFF. CDR3 coding DNA: TGTGCCAGCAGTTTACCGCCAGCGGGTGAGCAGTTCTTC. Full variable domain (remainder filled in from reference TRBV28 and TRBJ2-1): DVKVTQSSRYLVKRTGEKVFLECVQDMDHENMFWYRQDPGLGLRLIYFSYDVKMKEKGDIPEGYSVSREKKERFSLILESASTNQTSMYLCASSLPPAGEQFFGPGTRLTVL.

V is TRBV5-1 and J is TRBJ1-2, with 8 bases identical to TRBD1. From germline, CDR1 is SGHRS and CDR2 YFSETQ. The trim removed 0 bases at V and 14 bases at J, leaving 12 bases unmatched. The CDR3 contains 14 residues. The CDR3 coding sequence is TGCGCCAGCAGCTTGGAGGTCCCAGGGGGCGAAGATACCTTC. It yields the protein CASSLEVPGGEDTF.

This chain joins TRBV7-2 and TRBJ1-6; no firm D call. V was trimmed by 1 base and J by 0 bases, leaving 10 bases between them. The CDR3 runs to 17 residues. Germline CDR1 is SGHTA and CDR2 is FQGNSA. The CDR3, as DNA: TGTGCCAGCAGCTTAGACGCTCGGAGCTCCTATAATTCACCCCTCCACTTT. Its protein product is CASSLDARSSYNSPLHF. Looking up the rest from reference TRBV7-2 and TRBJ1-6 gives the full variable domain: GAGVSQSPSNKVTEKGKDVELRCDPISGHTALYWYRQSLGQGLEFLIYFQGNSAPDKSGLPSDRFSAERTGGSVSTLTIQRTQQEDSAVYLCASSLDARSSYNSPLHFGNGTRLTVT.

J is TRBJ2-5 and V is TRBV29-1; a weak D match, TRBD1 (5 bases). Trimming took off 3 bases at V and 2 bases at J, with 16 bases between the two ends. The germline V gene encodes CDR1 SQVTM and CDR2 ANQGSEA. The CDR3 runs to 15 residues. CDR3 in amino acids: CSVEQGPPLQETQYF. CDR3 in DNA: TGCAGCGTTGAGCAGGGCCCGCCCCTACAAGAGACCCAGTACTTC. Variable domain in full (rest from reference TRBV29-1 and TRBJ2-5): SAVISQKPSRDICQRGTSLTIQCQVDSQVTMMFWYRQQPGQSLTLIATANQGSEATYESGFVIDKFPISRPNLTFSTLTVSNMSPEDSSIYLCSVEQGPPLQETQYFGPGTRLLVL.

The chain combines TRBV7-9 with TRBJ1-1; D might be TRBD1 (5 bases). The CDR3 covers 14 residues. CDR1 SEHNR and CDR2 FQNEAQ come from the germline V gene (reference sequence). V was pared by 3 bases and J by 6 bases, with 14 bases between. CDR3 sequence (DNA): TGTGCCAGCAGCTTTGGGGGGACGAGCGCTGAAGCTTTCTTT. Translated: CASSFGGTSAEAFF. Supplemented by reference TRBV7-9 and TRBJ1-1, the full variable domain reads DTGVSQNPRHKITKRGQNVTFRCDPISEHNRLYWYRQTLGQGPEFLTYFQNEAQLEKSRLLSDRFSAERPKGSFSTLEIQRTEQGDSAMYLCASSFGGTSAEAFFGQGTRLTVV.

The chain recombines TRBV2 with TRBJ1-6; D is unclear. This CDR3 has 15 amino acids. Trimming took off 5 bases at V and 0 bases at J, with 8 bases between the two ends. The germline CDR1 and CDR2 sequences are SNHLY and FYNNEI. DNA for the CDR3: TGTGCCAGCAGTCTGGGCCCCTCCTATAATTCACCCCTCCACTTT. Translation: CASSLGPSYNSPLHF. Based on the CDR3 plus reference TRBV2 and TRBJ1-6, the full variable domain is EPEVTQTPSHQVTQMGQEVILRCVPISNHLYFYWYRQILGQKVEFLVSFYNNEISEKSEIFDDQFSVERPDGSNFTLKIRSTKLEDSAMYFCASSLGPSYNSPLHFGNGTRLTVT.

CDR3 region: CARSRLGGLNTEAFF. The DNA for the CDR3 is TGTGCCAGGTCCCGGCTAGGGGGCCTGAACACTGAAGCTTTCTTT. V and J are TRBV21-1 and TRBJ1-1; TRBD1 is the table's D call, not checked against the DNA. TRBV21-1 is flagged as a pseudogene. The CDR3 length is 15 residues.

The chain employs TRBV5-1 and TRBJ1-3; tentatively, D is TRBD1 (5 bases). The CDR3 length is 14 residues. Deletions cut 0 bases from V and 7 bases from J, with 11 bases between. Per germline, CDR1 SGHRS and CDR2 YFSETQ. This CDR3 is CASSLAGWKNTIYF. The CDR3 nucleotides read TGCGCCAGCAGCTTGGCAGGGTGGAAGAACACCATATATTTT. The complete variable domain, with remaining parts taken from reference TRBV5-1 and TRBJ1-3, reads KAGVTQTPRYLIKTRGQQVTLSCSPISGHRSVSWYQQTPGQGLQFLFEYFSETQRNKGNFPGRFSGRQFSNSRSEMNVSTLELGDSALYLCASSLAGWKNTIYFGEGSWLTVV.

This chain uses TRBV28 with TRBJ1-3; D not resolved. V shed 5 bases and J shed 6 bases, with 14 bases lying between them. The CDR3 sequence is 14 residues long. Per germline, CDR1 MDHEN and CDR2 SYDVKM. CDR3 region: CASSSGPSPNTIYF. CDR3 nucleotide sequence: TGTGCCAGCAGTAGCGGGCCTTCCCCAAACACCATATATTTT. Full variable domain (remainder filled in from reference TRBV28 and TRBJ1-3): DVKVTQSSRYLVKRTGEKVFLECVQDMDHENMFWYRQDPGLGLRLIYFSYDVKMKEKGDIPEGYSVSREKKERFSLILESASTNQTSMYLCASSSGPSPNTIYFGEGSWLTVV.

The gene calls are TRBV5-1 and TRBJ2-2; D is possibly TRBD1 (6 bases). This CDR3 comprises 15 residues. Trimming took 3 bases from V and 4 from J, leaving 13 bases between them. Germline CDR1 SGHRS, CDR2 YFSETQ. The chain's CDR3 is CASSSGHLVTGELFF. The CDR3 DNA is TGCGCCAGCAGCTCGGGACACTTAGTCACCGGGGAGCTGTTTTTT. The full variable domain, in which reference TRBV5-1 and TRBJ2-2 provide the parts outside the CDR3, is KAGVTQTPRYLIKTRGQQVTLSCSPISGHRSVSWYQQTPGQGLQFLFEYFSETQRNKGNFPGRFSGRQFSNSRSEMNVSTLELGDSALYLCASSSGHLVTGELFFGEGSRLTVL.

The gene calls are TRBV5-4 and TRBJ1-1; weak D call: TRBD1 (5 bases). Trimming left V 1 base short and J 1 base short, with 8 bases between. This CDR3 comprises 14 residues. From germline, CDR1 is SGHNT and CDR2 YYREEE (reference sequence). The CDR3 sequence: CASSLKQANTEAFF. CDR3 nucleotide sequence: TGTGCCAGCAGCTTGAAACAGGCGAACACTGAAGCTTTCTTT.